This T cell receptor (beta chain) was identified in a study of regulatory T cells in long-lasting Graves disease. Study background: Patients newly diagnosed with Graves' had been on antithyroid drugs for under 3 months. Study-level results: Persistent disease preferred TRBV28, TRBJ1-2 and TRBJ2-5; new disease, TRBV20-1 and TRBJ2-1.

The CDR3 covers 8 residues. Germline CDR1 MNHNS, CDR2 SASEGT. As to this clonotype: As yet, its antigen is unknown. The junction does not match germline at one end; this may be a read error.

Researchers made TCR beta libraries by using iRepertoire HTBI primers and running Arm-PCR on CDR3 regions. TCRdb reanalysed the multiplex PCR reads using MiXCR and keeps one entry per CDR3 protein. The repertoire holds 380,000 or so distinct CDR3 sequences, with 15% to 20% as singletons. Regarding time point: newly diagnosed GD, antithyroid drugs for less than 3 months. From PBMCs, RNA was extracted and then used to make the TCR library. The data also belong to a second study, concerning T cells in Graves' hyperthyroidism and ophthalmopathy. This second study notes: TCR CDR3 regions were first amplified by RT-PCR with HTBI primers.

The chain is built from TRBV6-1 and TRBJ2-1, with D perhaps TRBD1 or TRBD2 (5 bases each). The sample here was peripheral blood mononuclear cells (PBMCs), taken at new diagnosis, from a patient treated with antithyroid drugs. The TCR was taken from a young woman with Graves disease. CDR3 bases: TGTGCCAGCAGTTCCGGGGCCTTC. Translating gives CASSSGAF.